The TCR beta chain described here comes from a study of shared clonotypes between healthy human individuals. This CDR3 comprises 14 residues. Trimming took 5 bases from V and 4 from J; bases not matched to a gene: 8. Germline-derived CDR1 and CDR2 are GTSNPN and SVGIG (reference sequence). Profiled with immunoSEQ multiplex PCR; TCRdb holds only in-frame clones, not every one. The top ten hold around 13% of the sample, which has more than 450,000 clones, about four fifths seen once. This clone came up once. One base separates it from a far larger clone, so it is likely a read error. Sequenced input: PBMCs. The sequence was obtained from a woman between 35 and 50 years old in good health. Some clones in this sample may be carry-over from other donors' samples. The chain recombines TRBV30 with TRBJ2-7; 10 bases align to TRBD2. The CDR3 nucleotides are TGTGCCTGGGGTAGGGGACTAGCGATATACGAGCAGTACTTC. It is translated as CAWGRGLAIYEQYF. The full variable domain, in which reference TRBV30 and TRBJ2-7 provide the parts outside the CDR3, is SQTIHQWPATLVQPVGSPLSLECTVEGTSNPNLYWYRQAAGRGLQLLFYSVGIGQISSEVPQNLSASRPQDRQFILSSKKLLLSDSGFYLCAWGRGLAIYEQYFGPGTRLTVT.